This record covers a single T cell receptor (beta chain). The data belong to a study of CD8 T cells in Susac syndrome. The RNA input was about 0.5 to 1 ug, and it was reverse transcribed with random hexamers. MiXCR was run by TCRdb on the immunoSEQ multiplex PCR reads, yielding one entry per CDR3 protein. The sample comprises a few hundred thousand distinct CDR3 sequences, 70% to 90% of which are singletons, and roughly 0.2% rests with the top ten. This CDR3 is 11 amino acids long. CDR1 and CDR2 from the germline V gene are DFQATT and SNEGSKA (reference sequence). V lost 5 bases and J lost 6, with 11 bases in between.

The sample consisted of CD8+ T cells from PBMCs. This sequence was found in a human donor with multiple sclerosis. V gene TRBV20-1 combines with J gene TRBJ2-7; D ambiguous. This chain's CDR3 is CSAWQRREQYF. The CDR3 DNA follows: TGCAGTGCTTGGCAAAGGCGCGAGCAGTACTTC.